These T cell receptor beta chains were read from a single sample in a study of regulatory T cells in long-lasting Graves disease. TCRdb redid the calling of the multiplex PCR reads with MiXCR, one entry per CDR3 protein. The sample yields 350,000 to 500,000 distinct CDR3 sequences, 20% to 25% seen once. Source: peripheral blood mononuclear cells (PBMCs), taken when the disease was refractory, from a patient treated with antithyroid drugs. The origin of the receptors is a female donor with Graves disease. Each CDR3 is given without its conserved first and last residue.

J: TRBJ1-2; V: TRBV5-5; CDR3: ASSLAPSANYGYT
J: TRBJ1-3; V: TRBV20-1; CDR3: SASYSGNTIY
J: TRBJ2-6; V: TRBV28; CDR3: ASSFPEDSGANVLT
J: TRBJ1-1; V: TRBV4-1; CDR3: ASSPTFGNTEAF
J: TRBJ2-3; V: TRBV6-5; CDR3: ASSYKQLNLLAGTDTQY
J: TRBJ2-7; V: TRBV5-1; CDR3: ASSPGQGARNEQY
J: TRBJ2-5; V: TRBV10-2; CDR3: ASSATKETQY
J: TRBJ1-2; V: TRBV28; CDR3: ASEDRGLISGYT
J: TRBJ1-1; V: TRBV3-1; CDR3: ASRETGGDTEAF
J: TRBJ2-7; V: TRBV20-1; CDR3: SAESGRYEQY
J: TRBJ2-6; V: TRBV7-3; CDR3: ASSLMPNTGPGGANVLT
J: TRBJ2-7; V: TRBV11-2; CDR3: ASSLELAGELAEQY
J: TRBJ1-5; V: TRBV12-3/TRBV12-4; CDR3: ASSFAGVQPQH
J: TRBJ1-5; V: TRBV30; CDR3: AWSRTSGPQH
J: TRBJ2-7; V: TRBV10-3; CDR3: AISHRAVYEQY
J: TRBJ1-6; V: TRBV20-1; CDR3: SATGREASPLH
J: TRBJ1-1; V: TRBV27; CDR3: ASFVEGGTEAF
J: TRBJ2-7; V: TRBV2; CDR3: ASTRSYEQY
J: TRBJ1-1; V: TRBV6-1; CDR3: ASSEGRGEAF
J: TRBJ1-1; V: TRBV7-3; CDR3: ASSPSPGLLNTEAF
J: TRBJ2-7; V: TRBV20-1; CDR3: SARDPGTGGYEQY
J: TRBJ2-1; V: TRBV28; CDR3: ASSPDRGWDNEQF
J: TRBJ2-3; V: TRBV3-1; CDR3: ASSPEGSDTQY
J: TRBJ2-2; V: TRBV12-3/TRBV12-4; CDR3: ASSFIRAIQKNTGELF
J: TRBJ2-2; V: TRBV6-1; CDR3: ASSAGQESRTGELF
J: TRBJ1-2; V: TRBV3-1; CDR3: ASSQAGSLNYGYT
J: TRBJ2-7; V: TRBV20-1; CDR3: SARDRAFVSYEQY
J: TRBJ2-2; V: TRBV20-1; CDR3: SATNTASGRAVNTGELF
J: TRBJ2-1; V: TRBV11-2; CDR3: ASSFGAGGYNEQF
J: TRBJ1-5; V: TRBV5-8; CDR3: ASSFSVGLGQPQH
J: TRBJ2-6; V: TRBV10-3; CDR3: AISPSGNSGANVLT
J: TRBJ2-7; V: TRBV6-1; CDR3: ASTLPGQGYEQY
J: TRBJ2-5; V: TRBV25-1; CDR3: ASSESGEEETQY
J: TRBJ2-4; V: TRBV20-1; CDR3: SARDAGGNIQY
J: TRBJ2-5; V: TRBV10-3; CDR3: AISIEDRGLETQY
J: TRBJ2-5; V: TRBV2; CDR3: ASSSGVEETQY
J: TRBJ1-6; V: TRBV20-1; CDR3: SARDWSGNSPLH
J: TRBJ1-1; V: TRBV24-1; CDR3: ATSDLTGEAF
J: TRBJ2-6; V: TRBV20-1; CDR3: SASGGLAGANVLT
J: TRBJ2-1; V: TRBV28; CDR3: ASSFGGVTYNEQF
J: TRBJ2-7; V: TRBV20-1; CDR3: SARDETGPSYEQY
J: TRBJ2-2; V: TRBV6-1; CDR3: ASSLRNGELF
J: TRBJ1-2; V: TRBV6-1; CDR3: ASSRDGLRGYGYT
J: TRBJ1-4; V: TRBV10-3; CDR3: AISQSSGNEKLF
J: TRBJ2-2; V: TRBV15; CDR3: ATSREGRNTGELF
J: TRBJ2-7; V: TRBV9; CDR3: ASSVETGDYEQY
J: TRBJ1-2; V: TRBV6-5; CDR3: ASSYSEGQGYGYT
J: TRBJ2-3; V: TRBV7-3; CDR3: ASSLGPDSSTDTQY
J: TRBJ2-2; V: TRBV5-6; CDR3: ASSLRREANTGELF
J: TRBJ2-3; V: TRBV27; CDR3: ASSLYGTDTQY
J: TRBJ1-1; V: TRBV7-9; CDR3: ASSYRDLPGMNTEAF
J: TRBJ2-7; V: TRBV11-2; CDR3: ATTFRVGDLYEQY
J: TRBJ1-5; V: TRBV6-1; CDR3: ASTGTGYQPQH
J: TRBJ2-5; V: TRBV5-1; CDR3: ASSPEVGQETQY
J: TRBJ1-4; V: TRBV7-6; CDR3: ASSLGTGRGNEKLF
J: TRBJ2-5; V: TRBV6-1; CDR3: ASSDPGGGETQY
J: TRBJ2-5; V: TRBV20-1; CDR3: SARRPGNQETQY
J: TRBJ1-2; V: TRBV28; CDR3: ASRGQADYGYT
J: TRBJ1-1; V: TRBV6-1; CDR3: ASKDLWDTEAF